The 7 T cell receptor beta chains reported below all come from one sample, sequenced in a study of shared clonotypes between healthy human individuals. This table comes from immunoSEQ multiplex PCR, and its TCRdb copy is limited to in-frame clones, with some not included. Of about 2.4 million clones listed, 80% to 95% are singletons. The source material was naive CD4+ T cells from PBMCs. Subset denoted: CD45RA+ positively selected. The receptors were gathered from a man aged 18-30 years in good health. Some clones in this sample may be carry-over from other donors' samples.

The chain is built from TRBV7-3 and TRBJ2-7; maybe TRBD1 (5 bases). CDR3 length: 14 residues. Germline V lookup: CDR1 SGHTA, CDR2 FQGTGA. V dropped 5 bases and J dropped 0 bases, with 11 bases sitting between them. Here the CDR3 reads CASSQDRYSYEQYF. CDR3 coding DNA: TGTGCCAGCAGCCAAGACAGATACTCCTACGAGCAGTACTTC. Looking up the rest from reference TRBV7-3 and TRBJ2-7 gives the full variable domain: GAGVSQTPSNKVTEKGKYVELRCDPISGHTALYWYRQSLGQGPEFLIYFQGTGAADDSGLPNDRFFAVRPEGSVSTLKIQRTERGDSAVYLCASSQDRYSYEQYFGPGTRLTVT.

A word on this clone: Other DNA sequences within the sample encode an identical CDR3. This rearrangement joins TRBV5-1 to TRBJ2-5; D perhaps matches TRBD1 (5 bases). This CDR3 spans 14 amino acids. The V and J ends lost 3 bases and 2 bases respectively, with 11 bases between them. Germline V gene sequence: CDR1 SGHRS, CDR2 YFSETQ. DNA for the CDR3: TGCGCCAGCAGCTATGGGCAGGGTCAAGAGACCCAGTACTTC. It yields the protein CASSYGQGQETQYF.

The rearrangement links TRBV28 to TRBJ1-2, with TRBD1 matching over 9 bases. V shed 7 bases, J shed 0 bases, and the junction held 12 bases outside the gene matches. This CDR3 contains 17 residues. Germline V gene lookup returns CDR1 MDHEN and CDR2 SYDVKM. The CDR3 here is CASTLGGQGTSNYGYTF. CDR3 coding DNA: TGTGCCAGCACTCTTGGGGGACAGGGAACTTCTAACTATGGCTACACCTTC.

In DNA form, the CDR3 reads TGTGCCAGCAGTCGCGCCATCAACCAGCGGGGGTACAATGAGCAGTTCTTC. This encodes CASSRAINQRGYNEQFF. The V and J genes are TRBV5-4 and TRBJ2-1; 8 bases map to TRBD2. The CDR3 is made up of 17 amino acids. Germline trimming cut 5 bases from V and 4 bases from J; bases unmatched to any gene: 14. Germline V gene sequence: CDR1 SGHNT, CDR2 YYREEE (reference sequence).

The rearrangement links TRBV27 to TRBJ2-2, with D perhaps matching TRBD1 (6 bases). CDR1 is MNHEY and CDR2 is SMNVEV in the germline V gene (reference sequence). V gave up 5 bases and J gave up 3 bases, with 13 bases separating them. CDR3 length: 15 amino acids. CDR3 region: CASSPLRGYTGELFF. CDR3 DNA sequence: TGTGCCAGCAGTCCCCTCAGGGGCTACACCGGGGAGCTGTTTTTT.

V is TRBV5-1 and J is TRBJ1-2; D not certain. The CDR3 covers 14 residues. The V gene lost 1 base and the J gene lost 4 bases, with 11 bases spanning the gap. Germline V gene lookup returns CDR1 SGHRS and CDR2 YFSETQ. This CDR3 is CASSLRLVGYGYTF. The DNA for the CDR3 is TGCGCCAGCAGCTTGAGGCTGGTCGGCTATGGCTACACCTTC.

The chain joins TRBV7-8 to TRBJ2-7; tentatively, D is TRBD2 (5 bases). This CDR3 spans 14 amino acids. V lost 2 bases, J lost 2 bases, and 10 bases lay in between. Germline-derived CDR1 and CDR2 are SGHVS and FQNEAQ. CDR3 coding DNA: TGTGCCAGCAGCTTACGACTAAGGACCTACGAGCAGTACTTC. Protein sequence: CASSLRLRTYEQYF.